These T cell receptor beta chains were read from a single sample in a study of cytomegalovirus exposure and HLA in healthy donors. The method was immunoSEQ multiplex PCR; TCRdb's version includes in-frame clones alone and lacks a portion of them. The profile shows over 150,000 clones, about four fifths of them singletons. The material sequenced was PBMCs. The receptors were sampled from a man aged 25 to 45 in good health and CMV-seropositive. CDR3s include the opening cysteine and the closing phenylalanine or tryptophan. A D gene is named only where the DNA matches it firmly. The size field is filled for only some rows; it gives once, few, many or a size class.

J gene,clone size,V gene,D gene,CDR3 protein,CDR3 DNA
TRBJ1-1,-,TRBV10-3,-,CAISENGAEAFF,TGTGCCATCAGTGAGAACGGAGCTGAAGCTTTCTTT
TRBJ2-7,-,TRBV6-6,TRBD1,CASRLGTVTYEQYF,TGTGCCAGCCGCCTTGGGACAGTCACCTACGAGCAGTACTTC
TRBJ1-5,-,TRBV29-1,TRBD1,CSVGGGTGADNQPQHF,TGCAGCGTTGGGGGCGGGACAGGGGCCGACAATCAGCCCCAGCATTTT
TRBJ2-1,-,TRBV5-1,TRBD1,CASSLDRGGNEQFF,TGCGCCAGCAGCTTGGACAGGGGTGGAAATGAGCAGTTCTTC
TRBJ2-5,-,TRBV9,-,CASSVGRGPTETQYF,TGTGCCAGCAGCGTTGGGCGGGGGCCCACAGAGACCCAGTACTTC
TRBJ2-7,-,TRBV18,TRBD2,CASSPSAGAYEQYF,TGTGCCAGCTCACCATCTGCGGGAGCCTACGAGCAGTACTTC
TRBJ1-2,-,TRBV5-1,-,CASSPGGSNYGYTF,TGCGCCAGCAGCCCCGGAGGAAGTAACTATGGCTACACCTTC
TRBJ1-3,-,TRBV18,TRBD1,CASSADRAGNTIYF,TGTGCCAGCTCCGCGGACAGGGCTGGAAACACCATATATTTT
TRBJ2-2,-,TRBV11-2,-,CASSLLQPRGAGELFF,TGTGCCAGCAGCTTACTCCAGCCCCGGGGAGCCGGGGAGCTGTTTTTT
TRBJ2-7,-,TRBV30,-,CAWSIWAGKDEQYF,TGTGCCTGGAGTATCTGGGCAGGGAAGGACGAGCAGTACTTC
TRBJ2-5,-,TRBV7-9,TRBD2,CASSPGTSEKETQYF,TGTGCCAGCAGCCCTGGGACTAGCGAGAAAGAGACCCAGTACTTC
TRBJ2-2,-,TRBV6-6,-,CASSSSYTGELFF,TGTGCCAGCAGTTCCAGTTACACCGGGGAGCTGTTTTTT
TRBJ1-2,few,TRBV12-5,-,CASGLTLDISNYGYTF,TGTGCTAGTGGTTTGACCTTGGACATTTCTAACTATGGCTACACCTTC
TRBJ2-1,few,TRBV20-1,-,CSARSNEQFF,TGCAGTGCTAGATCTAATGAGCAGTTCTTC
TRBJ2-7,-,TRBV10-1,-,CASSDAASGSEQYF,TGCGCCAGCAGTGATGCGGCCTCCGGCTCCGAGCAGTACTTC